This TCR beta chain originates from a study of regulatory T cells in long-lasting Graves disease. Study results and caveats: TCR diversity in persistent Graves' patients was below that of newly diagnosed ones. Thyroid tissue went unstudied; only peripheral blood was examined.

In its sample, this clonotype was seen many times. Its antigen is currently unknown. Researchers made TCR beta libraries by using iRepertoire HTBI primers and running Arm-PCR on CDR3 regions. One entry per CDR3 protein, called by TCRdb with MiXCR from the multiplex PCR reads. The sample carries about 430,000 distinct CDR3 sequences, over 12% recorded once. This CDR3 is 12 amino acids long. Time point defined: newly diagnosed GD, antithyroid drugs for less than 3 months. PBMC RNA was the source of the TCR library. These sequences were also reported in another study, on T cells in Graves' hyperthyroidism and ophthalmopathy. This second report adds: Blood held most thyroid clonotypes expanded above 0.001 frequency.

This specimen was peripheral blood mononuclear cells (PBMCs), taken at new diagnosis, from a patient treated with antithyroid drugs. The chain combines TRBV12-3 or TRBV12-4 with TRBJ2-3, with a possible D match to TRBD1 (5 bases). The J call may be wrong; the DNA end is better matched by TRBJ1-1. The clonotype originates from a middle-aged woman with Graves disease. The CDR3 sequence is CASSPEGFEAFF. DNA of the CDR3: TGTGCCAGCAGTCCAGAGGGGTTTGAAGCTTTCTTT.